The clone carrying this TCR beta chain was seen repeatedly, ten times or more. Its cognate antigen is unknown. Germline V CDR1 and CDR2: MNHEY, SVGAGI. Trimming pared 2 bases from V and 1 base from J, leaving 15 bases between. The CDR3 extends over 16 amino acids. The data were obtained in a study of early T cells in non-severe SARS-CoV-2 infection. Across the study: Sequenced material consisted of bulk RNA (from unsorted whole blood), and chains were unpaired.

Study-wide results and limits: The VDJdb matching leaned toward anti-spike CD8 responses and overlooked private and CD4 specificities.

The protocol attached unique molecular identifiers to individual cDNA molecules. Each CDR3 protein is one row after TCRdb ran MiXCR on the 5' RACE reads. Of about 84,000 distinct CDR3 sequences listed, around 10% are singletons. V and J are TRBV6-5 and TRBJ2-7; D is perhaps TRBD1 (6 bases). This TCR was recovered from an adult who was a healthcare worker with PCR-confirmed SARS-CoV-2 infection or an uninfected control (not recorded which). Material: whole blood. The CDR3 protein is CASSYGTGHRSYEQYF. The CDR3 DNA reads as TGTGCCAGCAGTTACGGGACGGGACATCGTTCCTACGAGCAGTACTTC.